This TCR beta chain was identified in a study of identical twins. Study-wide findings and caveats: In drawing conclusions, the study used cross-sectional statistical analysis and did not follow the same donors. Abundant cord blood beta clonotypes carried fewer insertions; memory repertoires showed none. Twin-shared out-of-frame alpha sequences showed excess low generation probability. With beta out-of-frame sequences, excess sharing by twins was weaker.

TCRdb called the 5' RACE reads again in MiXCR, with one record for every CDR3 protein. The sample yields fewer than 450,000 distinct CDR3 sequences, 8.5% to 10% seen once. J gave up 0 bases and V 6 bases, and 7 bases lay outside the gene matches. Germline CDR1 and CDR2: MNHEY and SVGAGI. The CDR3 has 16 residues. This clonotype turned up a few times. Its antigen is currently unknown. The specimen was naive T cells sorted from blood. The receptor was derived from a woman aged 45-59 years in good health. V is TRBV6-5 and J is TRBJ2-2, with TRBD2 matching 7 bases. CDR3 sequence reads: CASSPLAPTNTGELFF. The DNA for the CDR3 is TGTGCCAGCAGCCCACTAGCGCCTACGAACACCGGGGAGCTGTTTTTT.